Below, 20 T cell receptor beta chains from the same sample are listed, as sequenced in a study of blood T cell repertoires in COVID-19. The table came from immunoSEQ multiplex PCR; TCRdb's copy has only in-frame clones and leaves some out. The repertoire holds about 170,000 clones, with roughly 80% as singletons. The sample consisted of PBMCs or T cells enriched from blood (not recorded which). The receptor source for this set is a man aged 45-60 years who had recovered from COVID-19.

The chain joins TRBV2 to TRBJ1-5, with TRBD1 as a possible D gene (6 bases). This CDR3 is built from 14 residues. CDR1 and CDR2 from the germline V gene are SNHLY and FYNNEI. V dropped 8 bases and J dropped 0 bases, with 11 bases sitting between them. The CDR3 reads CASGQSRSNQPQHF. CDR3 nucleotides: TGTGCCAGCGGACAGTCCCGTAGCAATCAGCCCCAGCATTTT.

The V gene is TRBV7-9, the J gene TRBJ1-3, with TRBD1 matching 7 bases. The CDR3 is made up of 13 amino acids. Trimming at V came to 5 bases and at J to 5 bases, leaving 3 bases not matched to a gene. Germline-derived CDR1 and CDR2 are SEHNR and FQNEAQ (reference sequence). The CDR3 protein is CASSQGQRNTIYF. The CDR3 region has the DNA TGTGCCAGCAGCCAGGGACAGCGAAACACCATATATTTT.

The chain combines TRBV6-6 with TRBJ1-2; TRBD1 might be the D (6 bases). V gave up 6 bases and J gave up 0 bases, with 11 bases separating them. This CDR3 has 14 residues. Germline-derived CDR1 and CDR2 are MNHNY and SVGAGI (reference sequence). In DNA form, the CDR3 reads TGTGCCAGCAGCCGACAGGACTCTAACTATGGCTACACCTTC. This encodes CASSRQDSNYGYTF.

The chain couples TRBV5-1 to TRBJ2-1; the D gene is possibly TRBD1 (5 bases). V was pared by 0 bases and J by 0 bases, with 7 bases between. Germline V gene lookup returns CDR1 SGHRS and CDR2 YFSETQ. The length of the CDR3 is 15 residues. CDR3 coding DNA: TGCGCCAGCAGCTTGGTCCAGGGCTCCTACAATGAGCAGTTCTTC. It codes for CASSLVQGSYNEQFF.

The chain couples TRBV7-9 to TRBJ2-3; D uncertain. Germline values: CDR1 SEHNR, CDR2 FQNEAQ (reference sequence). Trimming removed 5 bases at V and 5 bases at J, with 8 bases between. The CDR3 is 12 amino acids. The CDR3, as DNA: TGTGCCAGCAGCGGAACGGGAGATACGCAGTATTTT. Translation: CASSGTGDTQYF.

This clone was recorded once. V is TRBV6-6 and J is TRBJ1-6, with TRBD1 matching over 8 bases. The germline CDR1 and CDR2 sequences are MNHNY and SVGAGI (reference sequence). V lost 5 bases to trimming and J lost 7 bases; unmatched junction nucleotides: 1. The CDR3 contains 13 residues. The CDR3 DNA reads TGTGCCAGCAGTCAGGGGGCAAATTCACCCCTCCACTTT. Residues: CASSQGANSPLHF.

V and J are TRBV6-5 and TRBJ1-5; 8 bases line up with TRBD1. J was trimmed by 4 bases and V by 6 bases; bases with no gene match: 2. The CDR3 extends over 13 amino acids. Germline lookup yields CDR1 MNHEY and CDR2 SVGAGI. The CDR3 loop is CASSRTGNQPQHF. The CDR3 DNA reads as TGTGCCAGCAGCCGGACAGGGAATCAGCCCCAGCATTTT.

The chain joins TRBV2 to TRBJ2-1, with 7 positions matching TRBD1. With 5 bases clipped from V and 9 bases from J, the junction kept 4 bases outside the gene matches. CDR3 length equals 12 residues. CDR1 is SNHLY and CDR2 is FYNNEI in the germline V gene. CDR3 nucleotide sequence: TGTGCCAGCAGTCAGACAGGGCTTGAGCAGTTCTTC. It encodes CASSQTGLEQFF.

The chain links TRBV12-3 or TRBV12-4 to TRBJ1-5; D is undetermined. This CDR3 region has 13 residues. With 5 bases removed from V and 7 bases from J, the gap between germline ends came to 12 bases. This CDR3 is CASSDGRRQPQHF. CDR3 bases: TGTGCCAGCAGTGACGGGAGAAGACAGCCCCAGCATTTT.

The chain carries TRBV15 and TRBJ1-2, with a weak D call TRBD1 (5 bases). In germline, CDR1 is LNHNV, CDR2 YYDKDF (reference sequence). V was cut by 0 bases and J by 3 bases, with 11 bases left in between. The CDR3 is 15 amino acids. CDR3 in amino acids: CATSRDRARDYGYTF. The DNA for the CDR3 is TGTGCCACCAGCAGAGATCGGGCCAGGGACTATGGCTACACCTTC. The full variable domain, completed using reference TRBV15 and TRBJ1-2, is DAMVIQNPRYQVTQFGKPVTLSCSQTLNHNVMYWYQQKSSQAPKLLFHYYDKDFNNEADTPDNFQSRRPNTSFCFLDIRSPGLGDTAMYLCATSRDRARDYGYTFGSGTRLTVV.

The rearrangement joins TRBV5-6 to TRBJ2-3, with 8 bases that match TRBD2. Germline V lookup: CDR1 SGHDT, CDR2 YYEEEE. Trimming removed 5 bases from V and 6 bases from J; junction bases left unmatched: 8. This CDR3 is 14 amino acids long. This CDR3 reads CASRSSGGGDTQYF. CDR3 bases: TGTGCCAGCAGGTCCAGCGGGGGCGGTGATACGCAGTATTTT.

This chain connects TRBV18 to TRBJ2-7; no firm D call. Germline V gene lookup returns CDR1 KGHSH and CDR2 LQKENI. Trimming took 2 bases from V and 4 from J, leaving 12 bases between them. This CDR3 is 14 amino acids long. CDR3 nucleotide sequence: TGTGCCAGCTCACCAGATCGGTCTGCGTACGAGCAGTACTTC. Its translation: CASSPDRSAYEQYF.

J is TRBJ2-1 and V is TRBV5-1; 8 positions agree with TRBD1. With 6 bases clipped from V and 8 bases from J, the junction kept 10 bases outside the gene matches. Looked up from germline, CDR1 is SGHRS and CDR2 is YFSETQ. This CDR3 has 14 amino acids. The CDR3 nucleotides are TGCGCCAGCACCGCGGACAGGGCCCCCGATGAGCAGTTCTTC. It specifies CASTADRAPDEQFF.

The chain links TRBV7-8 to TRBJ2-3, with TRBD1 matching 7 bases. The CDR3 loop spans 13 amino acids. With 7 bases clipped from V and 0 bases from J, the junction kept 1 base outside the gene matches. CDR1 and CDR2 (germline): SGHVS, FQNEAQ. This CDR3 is CASNRGSTDTQYF. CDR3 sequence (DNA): TGTGCCAGCAACAGGGGAAGCACAGATACGCAGTATTTT.

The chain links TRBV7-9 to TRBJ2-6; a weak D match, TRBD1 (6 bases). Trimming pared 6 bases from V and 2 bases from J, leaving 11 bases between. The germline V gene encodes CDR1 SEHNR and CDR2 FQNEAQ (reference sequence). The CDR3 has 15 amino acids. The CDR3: CASSQQGAGANVLTF. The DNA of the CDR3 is TGTGCCAGCAGTCAACAGGGTGCTGGGGCCAACGTCCTGACTTTC.

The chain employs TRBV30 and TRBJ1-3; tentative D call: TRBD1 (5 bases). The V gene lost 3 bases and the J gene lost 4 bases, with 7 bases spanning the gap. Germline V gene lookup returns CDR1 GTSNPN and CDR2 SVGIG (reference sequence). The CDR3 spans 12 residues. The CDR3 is CAWSQGGNTIYF. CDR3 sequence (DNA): TGTGCCTGGAGCCAGGGCGGAAACACCATATATTTT.

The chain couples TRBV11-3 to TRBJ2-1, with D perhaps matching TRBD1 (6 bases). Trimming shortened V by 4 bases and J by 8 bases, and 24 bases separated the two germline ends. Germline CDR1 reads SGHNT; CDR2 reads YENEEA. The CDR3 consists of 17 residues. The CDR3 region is CASSSLKPSGVSDEQFF. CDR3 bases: TGTGCCAGCAGCTCCCTTAAGCCATCAGGGGTCTCGGATGAGCAGTTCTTC.

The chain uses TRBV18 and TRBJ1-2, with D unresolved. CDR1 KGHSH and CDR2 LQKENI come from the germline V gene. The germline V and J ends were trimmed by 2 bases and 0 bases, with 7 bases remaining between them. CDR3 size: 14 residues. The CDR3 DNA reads TGTGCCAGCTCACCAGGCGGGTCTAACTATGGCTACACCTTC. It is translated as CASSPGGSNYGYTF.

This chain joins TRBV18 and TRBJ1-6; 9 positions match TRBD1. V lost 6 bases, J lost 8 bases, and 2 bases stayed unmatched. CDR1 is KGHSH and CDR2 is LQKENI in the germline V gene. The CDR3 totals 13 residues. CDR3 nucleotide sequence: TGTGCCAGCTCCCGGGACAGGGATTCACCCCTCCACTTT. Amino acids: CASSRDRDSPLHF. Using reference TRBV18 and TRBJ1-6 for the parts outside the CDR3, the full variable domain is NAGVMQNPRHLVRRRGQEARLRCSPMKGHSHVYWYRQLPEEGLKFMVYLQKENIIDESGMPKERFSAEFPKEGPSILRIQQVVRGDSAAYFCASSRDRDSPLHFGNGTRLTVT.

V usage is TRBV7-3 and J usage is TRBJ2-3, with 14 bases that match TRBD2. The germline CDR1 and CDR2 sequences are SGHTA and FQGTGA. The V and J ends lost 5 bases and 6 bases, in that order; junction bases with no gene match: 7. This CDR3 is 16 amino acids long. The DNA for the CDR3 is TGTGCCAGCAGCAACCGGACTAGCGGGGGGCGGGATACGCAGTATTTT. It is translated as CASSNRTSGGRDTQYF.